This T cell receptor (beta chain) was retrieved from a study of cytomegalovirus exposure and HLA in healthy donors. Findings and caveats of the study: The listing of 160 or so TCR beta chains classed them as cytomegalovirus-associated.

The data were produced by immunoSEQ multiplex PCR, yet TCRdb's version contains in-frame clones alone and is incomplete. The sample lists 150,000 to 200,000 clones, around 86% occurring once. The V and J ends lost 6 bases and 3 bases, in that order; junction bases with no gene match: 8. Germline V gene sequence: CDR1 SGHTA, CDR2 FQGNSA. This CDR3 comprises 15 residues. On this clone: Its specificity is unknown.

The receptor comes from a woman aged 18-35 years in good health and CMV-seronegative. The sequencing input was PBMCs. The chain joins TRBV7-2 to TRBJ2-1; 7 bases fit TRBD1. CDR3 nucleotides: TGTGCCAGCAGGTTGGACAGGCTGGGCTACAATGAGCAGTTCTTC. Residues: CASRLDRLGYNEQFF. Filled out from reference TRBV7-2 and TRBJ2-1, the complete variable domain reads GAGVSQSPSNKVTEKGKDVELRCDPISGHTALYWYRQSLGQGLEFLIYFQGNSAPDKSGLPSDRFSAERTGGSVSTLTIQRTQQEDSAVYLCASRLDRLGYNEQFFGPGTRLTVL.